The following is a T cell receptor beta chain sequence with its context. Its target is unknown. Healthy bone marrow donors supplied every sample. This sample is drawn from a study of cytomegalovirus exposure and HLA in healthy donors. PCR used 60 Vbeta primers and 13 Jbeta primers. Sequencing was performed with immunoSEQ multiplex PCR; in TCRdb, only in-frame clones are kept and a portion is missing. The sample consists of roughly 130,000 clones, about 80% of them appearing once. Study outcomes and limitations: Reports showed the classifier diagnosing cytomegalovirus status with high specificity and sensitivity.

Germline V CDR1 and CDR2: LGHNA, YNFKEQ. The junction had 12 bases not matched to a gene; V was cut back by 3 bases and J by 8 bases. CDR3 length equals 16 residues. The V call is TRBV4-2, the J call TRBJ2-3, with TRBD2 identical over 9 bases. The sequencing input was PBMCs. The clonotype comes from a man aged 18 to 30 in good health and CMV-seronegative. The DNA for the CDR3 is TGTGCCAGCAGCCAGTTCGGGCGGGAGGGTCCTCGTACGCAGTATTTT. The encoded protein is CASSQFGREGPRTQYF.